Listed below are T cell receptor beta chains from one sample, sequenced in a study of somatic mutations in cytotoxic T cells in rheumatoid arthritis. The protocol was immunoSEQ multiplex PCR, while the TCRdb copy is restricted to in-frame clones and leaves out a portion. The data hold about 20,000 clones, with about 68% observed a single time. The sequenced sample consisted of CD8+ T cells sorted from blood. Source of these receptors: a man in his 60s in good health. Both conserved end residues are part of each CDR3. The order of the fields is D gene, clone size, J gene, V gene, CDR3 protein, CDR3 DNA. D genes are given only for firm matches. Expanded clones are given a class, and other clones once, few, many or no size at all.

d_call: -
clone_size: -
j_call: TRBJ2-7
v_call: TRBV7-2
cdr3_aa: CASSSGTYEQYF
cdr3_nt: TGTGCCAGCAGCTCGGGAACCTACGAGCAGTACTTC

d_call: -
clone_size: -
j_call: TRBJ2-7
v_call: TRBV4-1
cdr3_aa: CANSHPRGAEQYF
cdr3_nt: TGCGCCAACAGCCATCCCAGGGGGGCGGAGCAGTACTTC

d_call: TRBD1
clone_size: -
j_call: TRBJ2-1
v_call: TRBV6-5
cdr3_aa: CASGTGAYNEQFF
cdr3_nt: TGTGCCAGCGGGACAGGGGCCTACAATGAGCAGTTCTTC

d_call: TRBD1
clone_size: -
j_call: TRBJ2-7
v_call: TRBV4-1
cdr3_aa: CASSQVPGTGPGEQYF
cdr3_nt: TGCGCCAGCAGCCAAGTACCCGGGACAGGGCCGGGCGAGCAGTACTTC

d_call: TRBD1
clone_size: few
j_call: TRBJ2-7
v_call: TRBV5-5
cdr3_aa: CASSWAGQGIYEQYF
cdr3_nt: TGTGCCAGCAGCTGGGCGGGACAGGGGATCTACGAGCAGTACTTC

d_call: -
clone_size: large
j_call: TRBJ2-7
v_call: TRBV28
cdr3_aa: CASSNGTILTGVYEQYF
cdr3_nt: TGTGCCAGCAGTAACGGGACAATCCTTACCGGGGTATACGAGCAGTACTTC

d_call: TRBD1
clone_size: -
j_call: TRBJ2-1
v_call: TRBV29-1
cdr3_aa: CSVEDGRQGTYNEQFF
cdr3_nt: TGCAGCGTTGAAGATGGGAGACAGGGGACCTACAATGAGCAGTTCTTC

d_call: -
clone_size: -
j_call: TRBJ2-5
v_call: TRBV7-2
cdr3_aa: CASSLAQRGIGQETQYF
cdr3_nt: TGTGCCAGCAGCTTAGCGCAGAGGGGGATAGGACAAGAGACCCAGTACTTC

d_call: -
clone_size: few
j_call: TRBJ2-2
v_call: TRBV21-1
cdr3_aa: CASSNWGGLAGGIGELFF
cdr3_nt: TGTGCCAGCAGCAATTGGGGAGGACTAGCGGGAGGGATCGGGGAGCTGTTTTTT

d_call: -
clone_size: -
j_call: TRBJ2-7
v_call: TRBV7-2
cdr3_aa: CASSLSDYPYEQYF
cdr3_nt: TGTGCCAGCAGCTTATCGGACTATCCCTACGAGCAGTACTTC

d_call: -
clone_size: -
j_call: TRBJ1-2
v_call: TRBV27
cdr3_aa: CASSGGIPYGYTF
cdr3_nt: TGTGCCAGCAGTGGAGGGATTCCCTATGGCTACACCTTC

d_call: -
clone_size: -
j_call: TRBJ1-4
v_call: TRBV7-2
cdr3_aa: CASSKGEKLFF
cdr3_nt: TGTGCCAGCAGTAAGGGGGAAAAACTGTTTTTT

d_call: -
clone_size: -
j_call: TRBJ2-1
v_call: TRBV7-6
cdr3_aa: CASSPSFGGSYNEQFF
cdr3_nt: TGTGCCAGCAGCCCCTCCTTCGGCGGCTCCTACAATGAGCAGTTCTTC

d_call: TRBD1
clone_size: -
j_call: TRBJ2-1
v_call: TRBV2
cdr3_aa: CASTVGTGVYNEQFF
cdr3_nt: TGTGCCAGCACTGTGGGGACAGGAGTTTACAATGAGCAGTTCTTC

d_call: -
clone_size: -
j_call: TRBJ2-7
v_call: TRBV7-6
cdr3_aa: CASSLSLELHEQYF
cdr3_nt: TGTGCCAGCAGCTTATCCTTAGAACTACACGAGCAGTACTTC

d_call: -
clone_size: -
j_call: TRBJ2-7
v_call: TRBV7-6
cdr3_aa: CASSLALGASYEQYF
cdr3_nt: TGTGCCAGCAGCTTAGCTCTAGGAGCCTCCTACGAGCAGTACTTC

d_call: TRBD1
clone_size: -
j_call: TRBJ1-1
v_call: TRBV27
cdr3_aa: CASSLGRGADTEAFF
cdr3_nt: TGTGCCAGCAGTTTAGGCAGGGGGGCGGACACTGAAGCTTTCTTT

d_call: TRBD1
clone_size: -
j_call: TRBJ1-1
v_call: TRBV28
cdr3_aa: CASSWTGIVFF
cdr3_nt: TGTGCCAGCAGTTGGACAGGGATTGTTTTCTTT

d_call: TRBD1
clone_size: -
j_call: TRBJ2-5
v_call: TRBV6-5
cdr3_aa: CASSYSRQGEKTQYF
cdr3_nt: TGTGCCAGCAGTTACTCTAGACAGGGGGAAAAGACCCAGTACTTC

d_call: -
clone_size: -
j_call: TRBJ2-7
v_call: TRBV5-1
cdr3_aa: CASSFGRGTLNYEQYF
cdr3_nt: TGCGCCAGCAGCTTTGGCAGGGGCACATTAAACTACGAGCAGTACTTC

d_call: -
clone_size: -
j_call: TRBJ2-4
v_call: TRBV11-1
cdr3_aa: CASSLAGGKAKNIQYF
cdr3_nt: TGTGCCAGCAGCTTAGCGGGCGGGAAAGCCAAAAACATTCAGTACTTC

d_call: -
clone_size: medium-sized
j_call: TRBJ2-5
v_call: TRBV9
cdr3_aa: CASSPQSGPQETQYF
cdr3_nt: TGTGCCAGCAGCCCCCAGAGCGGACCGCAAGAGACCCAGTACTTC

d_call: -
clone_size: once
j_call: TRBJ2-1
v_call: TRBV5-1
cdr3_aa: CASSLRTLRHNEQFF
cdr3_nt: TGCGCCAGCAGCTTGCGGACATTGAGGCACAATGAGCAGTTCTTC

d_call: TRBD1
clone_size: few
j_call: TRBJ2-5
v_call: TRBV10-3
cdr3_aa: CAISEKYRGQETQYF
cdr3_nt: TGTGCCATCAGTGAGAAATACAGGGGGCAAGAGACCCAGTACTTC

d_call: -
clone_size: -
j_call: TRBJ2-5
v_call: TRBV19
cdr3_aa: CASALWDTETQYF
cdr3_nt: TGTGCCAGTGCCCTCTGGGACACCGAGACCCAGTACTTC

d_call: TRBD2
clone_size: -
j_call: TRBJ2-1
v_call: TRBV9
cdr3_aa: CASSKDSGNNEQFF
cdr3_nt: TGTGCCAGCAGCAAGGATAGCGGGAACAATGAGCAGTTCTTC

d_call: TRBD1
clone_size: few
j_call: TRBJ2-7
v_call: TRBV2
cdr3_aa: CASSETGQGGEQYF
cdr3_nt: TGTGCCAGCAGTGAAACCGGACAGGGGGGCGAGCAGTACTTC

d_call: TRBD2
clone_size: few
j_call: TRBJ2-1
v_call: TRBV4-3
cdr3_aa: CASSQEPSGSYNEQFF
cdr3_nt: TGCGCCAGCAGCCAAGAGCCTAGCGGGAGCTACAATGAGCAGTTCTTC

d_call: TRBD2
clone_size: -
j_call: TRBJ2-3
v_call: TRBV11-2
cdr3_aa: CASSPPGLAGDTQYF
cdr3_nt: TGTGCCAGCAGCCCGCCGGGACTAGCTGGTGATACGCAGTATTTT

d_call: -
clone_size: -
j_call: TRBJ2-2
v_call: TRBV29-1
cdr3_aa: CSVTITGELFF
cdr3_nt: TGCAGCGTTACTATCACCGGGGAGCTGTTTTTT

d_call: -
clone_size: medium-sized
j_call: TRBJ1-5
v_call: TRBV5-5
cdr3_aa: CASRPGVGNQPQHF
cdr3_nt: TGTGCCAGCAGGCCAGGGGTGGGAAATCAGCCCCAGCATTTT

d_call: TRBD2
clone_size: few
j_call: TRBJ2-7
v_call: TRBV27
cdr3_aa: CASSTAGGPYAQYF
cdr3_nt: TGTGCCAGCAGTACAGCGGGAGGGCCCTACGCGCAGTACTTC

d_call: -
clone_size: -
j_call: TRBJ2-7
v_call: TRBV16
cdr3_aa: CASSPTDSYEQYF
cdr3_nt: TGTGCCAGCAGCCCCACCGATAGCTACGAGCAGTACTTC

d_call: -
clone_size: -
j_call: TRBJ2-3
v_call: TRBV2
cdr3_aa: CALGGGRDTQYF
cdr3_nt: TGTGCCCTAGGGGGGGGCAGGGATACGCAGTATTTT

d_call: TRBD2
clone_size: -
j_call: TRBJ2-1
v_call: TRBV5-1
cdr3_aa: CASSPLAGGYNEQFF
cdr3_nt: TGCGCCAGCAGCCCTCTGGCGGGAGGCTACAATGAGCAGTTCTTC

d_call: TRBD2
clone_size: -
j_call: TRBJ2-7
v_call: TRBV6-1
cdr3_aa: CASSPRDYYEQYF
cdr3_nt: TGTGCCAGCAGCCCCCGGGACTACTACGAGCAGTACTTC

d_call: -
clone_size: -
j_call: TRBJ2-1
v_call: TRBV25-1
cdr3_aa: CASSIGGHEQFF
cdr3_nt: TGTGCCAGCAGTATCGGGGGGCACGAGCAGTTCTTC

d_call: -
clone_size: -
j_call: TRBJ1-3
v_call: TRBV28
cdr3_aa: CASSLSGTGNTIYF
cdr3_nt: TGTGCCAGCAGTTTGAGCGGAACCGGAAACACCATATATTTT